This T cell receptor (beta chain) comes out of a study of beta chain features in type 1 diabetes. Study information: Similarity in age, gender and cell yields was seen between patients and healthy donors.

V lost 1 base and J 7 bases, leaving 14 bases between the germline ends. The CDR3 has 15 amino acids. Per germline, CDR1 SNHLY and CDR2 FYNNEI. The investigators reverse transcribed all of the isolated RNA, so they sequenced expressed TCRB transcripts. Assay: immunoSEQ multiplex PCR; the TCRdb copy retains only in-frame clones and omits some. This sample has some 240,000 clones, with about 11% found just once. Per donor, one heparinised blood draw averaged approximately 120 mL. Sorting that relied on CD45RO/CCR7/CD25/CD127/CD95/CD27 yielded CD4+ naive, central memory, regulatory and stem cell-like memory cells. The study's findings and limits: Sequencing from cDNA could over-represent high-TCR-expressing cells.

About this clone: What it binds is unknown. A much larger clone differs from this one at a single base, so this may be a read error. This same CDR3 is encoded by further DNA sequences in the sample.

The receptor comes from a man aged 18 to 30 in good health. The V gene is TRBV2, the J gene TRBJ1-5; D possibly corresponds to TRBD1 (6 bases). Material for sequencing was central memory CD4+ T cells from blood. The CDR3 DNA reads as TGTGCCAGCAGTGAAGGATCAGGGGAGGGGCAGCCCCAGCATTTT. This gives the protein CASSEGSGEGQPQHF.